The text below deals with one T cell receptor (beta chain). Its antigen remains unidentified. These data belong to a study of cytomegalovirus exposure and HLA in healthy donors. Study details: An early data release held approximately 85 million unique TCRs from HLA-typed donors.

This CDR3 contains 13 residues. Germline V gene sequence: CDR1 SEHNR, CDR2 FQNEAQ (reference sequence). V dropped 6 bases and J dropped 5 bases, with 13 bases sitting between them. Primers for the PCR totalled 60 Vbeta and 13 Jbeta. Data came from immunoSEQ multiplex PCR; TCRdb stores just in-frame clones and leaves some out. The sample holds roughly 100,000 clones, 75% seen once. Findings and caveats of the study: The study assumed roughly uniform donor sequencing depth for presence/absence analyses. For most TCR sequences rarity was the rule, although some public TCRs occurred in many donors.

The chain carries TRBV7-9 and TRBJ2-5, with D maybe TRBD2 (5 bases). The receptor was isolated from a male donor in good health and CMV-seropositive. Material for sequencing was PBMCs. The CDR3 DNA is TGTGCCAGCAGATCCCTGGGCGGGGAGACCCAGTACTTC. Translating it yields CASRSLGGETQYF.